Following are 30 T cell receptor beta chains from one sample sequenced in a study of blood T cell repertoires in COVID-19 (dated by TCRdb to about 2020). The protocol used for the library was the immunoSEQ multiplex PCR assay. Drawn from immuneACCESS, this table holds only the in-frame rearrangements with V and J called that TCRdb kept. Clones are partly lost; checked studies trace under half to an unresolved V gene and leave the rest unexplained. The sample table shows 90,000 to 100,000 clones, and over 75% are seen once. The ten largest account for about 10% of the sample. What was sequenced was peripheral blood. The receptors were sampled from a woman older than 75 with acute or convalescent COVID-19.

J is TRBJ2-2 and V is TRBV9; maybe TRBD1 (6 bases). CDR3 size: 17 residues. V dropped 0 bases and J dropped 4 bases, with 16 bases sitting between them. CDR1 is SGDLS and CDR2 is YYNGEE in the germline V gene. The CDR3 sequence is CASSVGKTGIVTGELFF. As DNA, the CDR3 is TGTGCCAGCAGCGTAGGTAAAACAGGGATAGTCACCGGGGAGCTGTTTTTT.

The chain links TRBV9 to TRBJ2-7, with TRBD2 identical over 11 bases. In germline, CDR1 is SGDLS, CDR2 YYNGEE. The CDR3 has 15 amino acids. The junction had 4 bases not matched to a gene; V was cut back by 4 bases and J by 1 base. CDR3 nucleotide sequence: TGTGCCAGCAGCCGCACTAGCGGGGGTTCCTACGAGCAGTACTTC. It yields the protein CASSRTSGGSYEQYF.

The chain recombines TRBV7-2 with TRBJ1-6, with 7 bases lining up with TRBD1. V lost 1 base, J lost 7 bases, and 1 base stayed unmatched. The CDR3 extends over 14 amino acids. Germline V CDR1 and CDR2: SGHTA, FQGNSA. The CDR3 DNA follows: TGTGCCAGCAGCTTAGGCAGGGGGAATTCACCCCTCCACTTT. Its protein product is CASSLGRGNSPLHF.

This clone was observed a single time. V is TRBV7-2 and J is TRBJ1-3; D possibly corresponds to TRBD1 (6 bases). The V gene lost 3 bases and the J gene lost 3 bases, with 18 bases spanning the gap. The CDR3 is 17 amino acids. CDR1 SGHTA and CDR2 FQGNSA come from the germline V gene. In DNA form, the CDR3 reads TGTGCCAGCAGCTTTATACCCCAACAGGGTGGTGGAAACACCATATATTTT. It specifies CASSFIPQQGGGNTIYF.

This clone was recorded at least ten times. The rearrangement joins TRBV10-1 to TRBJ1-1; unclear D gene. The CDR3 loop spans 13 amino acids. Trimming took off 7 bases at V and 1 base at J, with 10 bases between the two ends. The germline V gene has CDR1 WNHNN and CDR2 SYGVQD (reference sequence). Written as DNA, the CDR3 is TGCGCCAGCAAGAGCAACTCGAACACTGAAGCTTTCTTT. Translating it yields CASKSNSNTEAFF.

This clone has just one count. The chain uses TRBV11-3 and TRBJ2-3; 7 bases match TRBD1. CDR3 length: 17 amino acids. V lost 5 bases, J lost 0 bases, and 11 bases stayed unmatched. Germline V gene data show CDR1 as SGHNT and CDR2 as YENEEA. CDR3 amino acids: CASSKGAGASSTDTQYF. The CDR3 DNA sequence: TGTGCCAGCAGCAAGGGGGCAGGGGCTTCTAGCACAGATACGCAGTATTTT.

The V call is TRBV6-2 or TRBV6-3, the J call TRBJ2-7; a possible D gene is TRBD2 (5 bases). V lost 7 bases, J lost 0 bases, and 10 bases lay in between. The CDR3 covers 13 residues. Germline V gene data show CDR1 as MNHEY and CDR2 as SVGEGT. The CDR3 sequence is CASTPTSSYEQYF. CDR3 nucleotides: TGTGCCAGCACCCCTACTAGCTCCTACGAGCAGTACTTC.

The rearrangement links TRBV3-1 (or the pseudogene TRBV3-2) to TRBJ2-7, with D perhaps TRBD1 (6 bases). CDR1 is LGHDT and CDR2 is YNNKEL in the germline V gene (reference sequence). The CDR3 sequence is 17 residues long. V was clipped by 6 bases and J by 2 bases, with 23 bases between them. The DNA of the CDR3 is TGTGCCAGCAGGCAAAACGTTAGTACGGACAGTGCCTACGAGCAGTACGTC. Its protein product is CASRQNVSTDSAYEQYV.

The V gene is TRBV5-1, the J gene TRBJ1-2, with D tentatively TRBD1 (6 bases). Germline loops: CDR1 SGHRS, CDR2 YFSETQ. Trimming shortened V by 4 bases and J by 1 base, and 11 bases separated the two germline ends. CDR3 length: 14 amino acids. CDR3 residues: CASSQRTDNYGYTF. CDR3 sequence (DNA): TGCGCCAGCAGCCAAAGGACAGATAACTATGGCTACACCTTC.

The chain joins TRBV7-8 to TRBJ2-7; 11 bases are a match to TRBD1. This CDR3 has 16 amino acids. CDR1 is SGHVS, CDR2 FQNEAQ, per germline. V shed 4 bases and J 2 bases; nucleotides not matched to a gene: 7. CDR3 residues: CASSSGQGALPYEQYV. The CDR3 DNA reads as TGTGCCAGCAGCTCAGGACAGGGGGCGCTCCCCTACGAGCAGTACGTC.

The V gene is TRBV28, the J gene TRBJ2-2; possible D gene TRBD1, 6 bases. The CDR3 sequence is 12 residues long. V was clipped by 5 bases and J by 5 bases, with 6 bases between them. The germline V gene encodes CDR1 MDHEN and CDR2 SYDVKM. Here the CDR3 reads CASSRGTGELFF. As DNA, the CDR3 is TGTGCCAGCAGTAGGGGGACCGGGGAGCTGTTTTTT. Complete variable domain (other parts from reference TRBV28 and TRBJ2-2): DVKVTQSSRYLVKRTGEKVFLECVQDMDHENMFWYRQDPGLGLRLIYFSYDVKMKEKGDIPEGYSVSREKKERFSLILESASTNQTSMYLCASSRGTGELFFGEGSRLTVL.

J is TRBJ2-1 and V is TRBV11-2; tentative D call: TRBD2 (7 bases). This CDR3 contains 16 residues. Trimming took 5 bases from V and 0 from J, leaving 14 bases between them. CDR1 and CDR2 from the germline V gene are SGHAT and FQNNGV. CDR3 in DNA: TGTGCCAGCAGCATCCAAGGGGGGGTCTCCTACAATGAGCAGTTCTTC. Its translation is CASSIQGGVSYNEQFF.

The chain couples TRBV6-5 to TRBJ1-1; TRBD1 agrees at 7 bases. CDR1 is MNHEY, CDR2 SVGAGI, per germline. V shed 4 bases, J shed 5 bases, and the junction held 7 bases outside the gene matches. The CDR3 extends over 14 amino acids. The CDR3 DNA sequence: TGTGCCAGCAGTTTCCGACAGGGCGGAACTGAAGCTTTCTTT. Amino acids: CASSFRQGGTEAFF.

This chain links TRBV29-1 with TRBJ1-2; TRBD1 agrees at 7 bases. The CDR3 is 12 residues long. The germline CDR1 and CDR2 sequences are SQVTM and ANQGSEA. J was trimmed by 8 bases and V by 4 bases; bases with no gene match: 7. The CDR3 nucleotides are TGCAGCGTTGTCCAACAGGGGAAGGGCTACACCTTC. Its translation: CSVVQQGKGYTF.

This chain connects TRBV5-1 to TRBJ2-3; TRBD1 agrees at 12 bases. The V and J ends lost 2 bases and 1 base, in that order; junction bases with no gene match: 8. Germline CDR1 reads SGHRS; CDR2 reads YFSETQ. The CDR3 sequence is 18 residues long. This CDR3 reads CASSFYGTGGFGTDTQYF. For the CDR3, the DNA is TGCGCCAGCAGCTTCTACGGGACAGGGGGCTTCGGCACAGATACGCAGTATTTT.

In this sample, this clone turned up once. The chain joins TRBV27 to TRBJ1-1; a possible D gene is TRBD1 (6 bases). V shed 5 bases and J shed 3 bases, with 13 bases lying between them. The CDR3 consists of 14 residues. CDR1 is MNHEY and CDR2 is SMNVEV in the germline V gene (reference sequence). The CDR3 sequence is CASSPGPGDTEAFF. CDR3 sequence (DNA): TGTGCCAGCAGTCCCGGACCAGGGGACACTGAAGCTTTCTTT.

This clone was recorded only once. The CDR3 protein is CASSRGQANYGYTF. Here the CDR3 DNA reads TGTGCCAGCAGCCGTGGACAGGCTAACTATGGCTACACCTTC. The rearrangement joins TRBV6-5 to TRBJ1-2; 7 bases map to TRBD1. This CDR3 has 14 residues. CDR1 is MNHEY and CDR2 is SVGAGI in the germline V gene. The trim removed 6 bases at V and 0 bases at J, leaving 4 bases unmatched.

The rearrangement uses TRBV27 and TRBJ2-3, with 9 bases aligning to TRBD1. Germline CDR1 is MNHEY and CDR2 is SMNVEV (reference sequence). The CDR3 consists of 16 residues. Trimming took 4 bases from V and 6 from J; bases not matched to a gene: 11. The CDR3 loop reads CASSSDGTGRADTQYF. The CDR3 DNA reads as TGTGCCAGCAGTTCGGACGGGACAGGGAGGGCGGATACGCAGTATTTT.

This clone was seen only a few times. The chain employs TRBV28 and TRBJ2-7, with 9 bases lining up with TRBD1. CDR1 and CDR2 from the germline V gene are MDHEN and SYDVKM. After removal of 10 bases from V and 6 bases from J, the junction contained 19 bases not matched to a gene. The CDR3 runs to 16 residues. The CDR3 sequence: CATLPTSGTGIFEQYF. The CDR3, as DNA: TGTGCCACGTTACCTACTTCCGGGACAGGGATTTTCGAGCAGTACTTC.

The rearrangement joins TRBV7-8 to TRBJ2-5; D might be TRBD2 (5 bases). The CDR3 sequence is 14 residues long. V was shortened by 2 bases and J by 5 bases, with 12 bases between the two germline ends. CDR1 and CDR2 (germline): SGHVS, FQNEAQ. CDR3 residues: CASSLKAGRETQYF. In DNA, the CDR3 is TGTGCCAGCAGCTTAAAGGCGGGTAGGGAGACCCAGTACTTC. The full variable domain, its missing parts supplied by reference TRBV7-8 and TRBJ2-5, is GAGVSQSPRYKVAKRGQDVALRCDPISGHVSLFWYQQALGQGPEFLTYFQNEAQLDKSGLPSDRFFAERPEGSVSTLKIQRTQQEDSAVYLCASSLKAGRETQYFGPGTRLLVL.

The chain uses TRBV18 and TRBJ1-4, with 8 positions matching TRBD1. The V and J ends lost 3 bases and 7 bases, in that order; junction bases with no gene match: 7. The CDR3 is 15 residues long. The germline V gene encodes CDR1 KGHSH and CDR2 LQKENI. The CDR3: CASSPADRGGEKLFF. CDR3 DNA: TGTGCCAGCTCACCGGCCGACAGGGGTGGTGAAAAACTGTTTTTT.

J is TRBJ1-2 and V is TRBV4-3; D unresolved. Germline values: CDR1 LGHNA, CDR2 YSLEER. Deletions cut 1 base from V and 2 bases from J, with 11 bases between. CDR3 length: 15 amino acids. CDR3 sequence (DNA): TGCGCCAGCAGCCAAGTTCCGGGATTAAACTATGGCTACACCTTC. Protein product: CASSQVPGLNYGYTF.

A single count supports this clone. V usage is TRBV2 and J usage is TRBJ1-1; D unresolved. With 1 base removed from V and 2 bases from J, the gap between germline ends came to 5 bases. This CDR3 is built from 13 residues. The germline gives CDR1 SNHLY, CDR2 FYNNEI. The CDR3 region is CASSEVRNTEAFF. Written as DNA, the CDR3 is TGTGCCAGCAGTGAAGTCAGAAACACTGAAGCTTTCTTT.

This clone was found a few times. The rearrangement links TRBV7-2 to TRBJ2-3; D is uncertain. V lost 6 bases, J lost 7 bases, and 14 bases lay in between. The CDR3 runs 13 residues. The V gene's germline CDR1 is SGHTA and CDR2 FQGNSA. The CDR3 spells CASRASRIYTQYF. CDR3 DNA sequence: TGTGCCAGCAGAGCCTCTAGGATATATACGCAGTATTTT.

The V gene is TRBV7-8, the J gene TRBJ1-1, with TRBD1 matching 9 bases. This CDR3 region has 15 residues. Per germline, CDR1 SGHVS and CDR2 FQNEAQ. Trimming took 1 base from V and 10 from J; bases not matched to a gene: 10. CDR3 DNA: TGTGCCAGCAGCTTAGGCCCAGGGACAGGGAGGGTAGCTTTCTTT. This sequence encodes CASSLGPGTGRVAFF.

CDR3 loop: CASSLSRASLTEAFF. The CDR3 nucleotides read TGTGCCAGCAGTTTATCTCGGGCTAGCCTCACTGAAGCTTTCTTT. The rearrangement uses TRBV27 and TRBJ1-1; D call uncertain. Trimming stripped 0 bases from V and 4 bases from J, with 12 bases between. This CDR3 has 15 residues. CDR1 is MNHEY, CDR2 SMNVEV, per germline (reference sequence).

The V gene is TRBV6-1, the J gene TRBJ1-4, with D possibly matching TRBD1 (6 bases). Trimming pared 2 bases from V and 5 bases from J, leaving 12 bases between. There are 15 residues in the CDR3. Looked up from germline, CDR1 is MNHNS and CDR2 is SASEGT. CDR3 sequence (DNA): TGTGCCAGCAGTGAAAACAGGGTGGGGAATGAAAAACTGTTTTTT. This encodes CASSENRVGNEKLFF.

This chain connects TRBV7-9 to TRBJ1-2, with 9 nucleotides matching TRBD1. The J segment lost 5 bases and the V segment lost 5 bases, leaving 9 bases of the junction unmatched. This CDR3 is 15 amino acids long. Germline V lookup: CDR1 SEHNR, CDR2 FQNEAQ (reference sequence). CDR3 region: CASSTGQGPWYGYTF. The CDR3 coding sequence is TGTGCCAGCAGCACGGGACAGGGCCCCTGGTATGGCTACACCTTC.

The chain recombines TRBV5-1 with TRBJ1-2; TRBD1 might be the D (6 bases). V was trimmed by 4 bases and J by 2 bases, leaving 18 bases between them. Looked up from germline, CDR1 is SGHRS and CDR2 is YFSETQ. The CDR3 runs to 16 residues. The CDR3 DNA reads TGCGCCAGCAGCCTCGACTCAGGGGAGCTCAACTATGGCTACACCTTC. Translation gives CASSLDSGELNYGYTF.

This clone appeared a few times. The chain links TRBV7-2 to TRBJ2-7, with 7 nucleotides matching TRBD2. Germline loops: CDR1 SGHTA, CDR2 FQGNSA. The CDR3 length is 17 residues. The V and J ends lost 4 bases and 0 bases, in that order; junction bases with no gene match: 12. The CDR3 nucleotides are TGTGCCAGCAGCTCGGCCCAAGGGCGGGGGAGCTCCTACGAGCAGTACTTC. It encodes CASSSAQGRGSSYEQYF.